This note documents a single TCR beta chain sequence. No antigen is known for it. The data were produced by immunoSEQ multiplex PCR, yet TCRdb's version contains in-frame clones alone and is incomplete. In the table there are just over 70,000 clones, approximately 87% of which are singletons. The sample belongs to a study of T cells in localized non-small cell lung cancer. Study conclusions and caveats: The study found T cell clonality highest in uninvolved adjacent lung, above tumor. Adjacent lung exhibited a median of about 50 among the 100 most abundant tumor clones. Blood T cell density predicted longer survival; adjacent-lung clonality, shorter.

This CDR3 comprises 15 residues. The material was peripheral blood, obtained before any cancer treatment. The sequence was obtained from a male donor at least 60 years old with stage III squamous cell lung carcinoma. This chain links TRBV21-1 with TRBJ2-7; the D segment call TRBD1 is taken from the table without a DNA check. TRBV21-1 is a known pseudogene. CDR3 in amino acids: CASSKPTARFHEQYV. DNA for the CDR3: TGTGCCAGCAGCAAACCAACCGCCAGGTTCCACGAGCAGTACGTC.